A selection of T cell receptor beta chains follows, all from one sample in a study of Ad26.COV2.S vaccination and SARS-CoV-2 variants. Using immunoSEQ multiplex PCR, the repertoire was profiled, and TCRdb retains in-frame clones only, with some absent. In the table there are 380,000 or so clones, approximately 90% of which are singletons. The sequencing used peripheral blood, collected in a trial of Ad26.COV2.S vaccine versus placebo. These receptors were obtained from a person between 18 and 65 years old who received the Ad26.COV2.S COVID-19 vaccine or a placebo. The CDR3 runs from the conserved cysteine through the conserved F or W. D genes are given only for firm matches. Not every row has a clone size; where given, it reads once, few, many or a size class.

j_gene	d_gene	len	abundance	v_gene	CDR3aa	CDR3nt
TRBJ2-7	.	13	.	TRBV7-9	CASSSGQVHEQYF	TGTGCCAGCAGCTCGGGGCAGGTCCACGAGCAGTACTTC
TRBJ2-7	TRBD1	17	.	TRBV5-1	CASSLAVRDRAPYEQYF	TGCGCCAGCAGCTTGGCTGTTAGGGACAGGGCCCCCTACGAGCAGTACTTC
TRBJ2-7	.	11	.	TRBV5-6	CASSFGTEQYF	TGTGCCAGCAGCTTTGGCACCGAGCAGTACTTC
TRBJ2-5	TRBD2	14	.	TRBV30	CAWAGETVRETQYF	TGTGCCTGGGCGGGGGAGACAGTTAGGGAGACCCAGTACTTC
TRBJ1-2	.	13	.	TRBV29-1	CSVTETISYGYTF	TGCAGCGTTACTGAGACAATTAGCTATGGCTACACCTTC
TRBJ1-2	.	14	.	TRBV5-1	CASSLLYGSAGYTF	TGCGCCAGCAGCTTGTTGTACGGGTCCGCTGGCTACACCTTC
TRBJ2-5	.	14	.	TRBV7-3	CASSLGRGPETQYF	TGTGCCAGCAGCTTAGGAAGGGGTCCAGAGACCCAGTACTTC
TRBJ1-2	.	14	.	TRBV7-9	CASSSTGPSYGYTF	TGTGCCAGCAGCTCGACTGGCCCAAGCTATGGCTACACCTTC
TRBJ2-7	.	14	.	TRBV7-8	CASSLGGYNYEQYF	TGTGCCAGCAGCTTAGGGGGATATAACTACGAGCAGTACTTC
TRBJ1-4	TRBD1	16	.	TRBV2	CASRVPSGGGNEKLFF	TGTGCCAGCAGGGTCCCCTCAGGGGGCGGGAATGAAAAACTGTTTTTT
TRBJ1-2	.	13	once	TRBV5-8	CASSWDIDYGYTF	TGTGCCAGCAGCTGGGACATTGACTATGGCTACACCTTC
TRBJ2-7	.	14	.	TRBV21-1	CASHRLGRFYEQYF	TGTGCCAGCCATAGACTAGGGCGCTTCTACGAGCAGTACTTC
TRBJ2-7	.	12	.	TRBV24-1	CATFLHFYEQYF	TGTGCCACCTTCCTGCATTTCTACGAGCAGTACTTC
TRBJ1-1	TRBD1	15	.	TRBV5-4	CASSLMGTGGDEAFF	TGTGCCAGCAGCTTGATGGGGACAGGGGGAGATGAAGCTTTCTTT
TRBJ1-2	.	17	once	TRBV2	CASSDGDGNLGNYGYTF	TGTGCCAGCAGCGACGGGGACGGAAACCTCGGGAACTATGGCTACACCTTC